These 25 T cell receptor beta chains originate from one sample sequenced in a study of a mutant IDH1 vaccine in newly diagnosed glioma. The time point is: week 5, during vaccination. In every dose of vaccine, 300 ug of mutant IDH1 20-mer peptide was given alongside topical imiquimod. For these TCRs, the target antigens are not known. Profiling relied on immunoSEQ multiplex PCR, and the TCRdb table lists in-frame clones only, not all of them. The table shows 39,000 or so clones, with more than 75% occurring only once. The specimen was PBMCs, collected from a glioma patient whose treatment included an IDH1 peptide vaccine. The receptor set was obtained from a man aged 35 to 55 with glioma.

The rearrangement links TRBV5-1 to TRBJ2-7; D uncertain. The CDR3 sequence is 11 residues long. Trimming shortened V by 6 bases and J by 4 bases, and 8 bases separated the two germline ends. Germline-derived CDR1 and CDR2 are SGHRS and YFSETQ. The CDR3 DNA reads as TGCGCCAGCAAATTGGGGTACGAGCAGTACTTC. Translation: CASKLGYEQYF.

V is TRBV30 and J is TRBJ2-5; 9 bases match TRBD1. This CDR3 has 13 amino acids. Germline loops: CDR1 GTSNPN, CDR2 SVGIG (reference sequence). Germline trimming cut 5 bases from V and 4 bases from J; bases unmatched to any gene: 5. This CDR3 is CAWGKTGGETQYF. The CDR3 DNA reads TGTGCCTGGGGTAAGACAGGGGGAGAGACCCAGTACTTC. The full variable domain, rest sourced from reference TRBV30 and TRBJ2-5, is SQTIHQWPATLVQPVGSPLSLECTVEGTSNPNLYWYRQAAGRGLQLLFYSVGIGQISSEVPQNLSASRPQDRQFILSSKKLLLSDSGFYLCAWGKTGGETQYFGPGTRLLVL.

J is TRBJ1-3 and V is TRBV6-5, with 7 bases matching TRBD1. Trimming removed 8 bases from V and 0 bases from J; junction bases left unmatched: 7. Germline V lookup: CDR1 MNHEY, CDR2 SVGAGI. This CDR3 has 15 amino acids. The CDR3 DNA follows: TGTGCCAGCGGCCAAGACAGGGCCTCTGGAAACACCATATATTTT. Translation gives CASGQDRASGNTIYF.

This sequence joins TRBV6-5 and TRBJ1-1, with D unclear. The CDR3 loop spans 15 amino acids. V dropped 6 bases and J dropped 1 base, with 15 bases sitting between them. Germline CDR1 is MNHEY and CDR2 is SVGAGI. CDR3 in amino acids: CASRSTRTGNTEAFF. The CDR3 region has the DNA TGTGCCAGCAGGTCTACCCGGACGGGGAACACTGAAGCTTTCTTT.

In this sample, this clone turned up once. The rearrangement links TRBV6-5 to TRBJ2-7, with 8 nucleotides matching TRBD1. Per germline, CDR1 MNHEY and CDR2 SVGAGI. V gave up 6 bases and J gave up 7 bases; unmatched junction bases: 8. The CDR3 totals 13 residues. The CDR3 DNA sequence: TGTGCCAGCAGACCCCAGGGGGCTTGGGAGCAGTACTTC. Its protein product is CASRPQGAWEQYF.

The V call is TRBV5-1, the J call TRBJ1-1; weak D call: TRBD1 (5 bases). V was cut by 0 bases and J by 1 base, with 10 bases left in between. There are 15 residues in the CDR3. The germline gives CDR1 SGHRS, CDR2 YFSETQ. As DNA, the CDR3 is TGCGCCAGCAGCTTGGGGGCCGGACAGAACACTGAAGCTTTCTTT. This translates into CASSLGAGQNTEAFF. Full variable domain (rest looked up from reference TRBV5-1 and TRBJ1-1): KAGVTQTPRYLIKTRGQQVTLSCSPISGHRSVSWYQQTPGQGLQFLFEYFSETQRNKGNFPGRFSGRQFSNSRSEMNVSTLELGDSALYLCASSLGAGQNTEAFFGQGTRLTVV.

The chain joins TRBV5-4 to TRBJ2-7; 8 nucleotides match TRBD1. CDR3 size: 14 residues. Germline V gene data show CDR1 as SGHNT and CDR2 as YYREEE (reference sequence). The ends lost 4 bases at V and 2 bases at J; junction bases unmatched: 5. The CDR3 sequence is CASSQGQATYEQYF. Written as DNA, the CDR3 is TGTGCCAGCAGCCAGGGACAGGCAACCTACGAGCAGTACTTC.

This chain links TRBV30 with TRBJ1-3; 7 positions match TRBD1. J lost 7 bases, V lost 0 bases, and 3 bases had no gene match. The CDR3 has 13 amino acids. In germline, CDR1 is GTSNPN, CDR2 SVGIG (reference sequence). CDR3 loop: CAWSVRGGNTIYF. CDR3 coding DNA: TGTGCCTGGAGTGTCAGGGGGGGGAACACCATATATTTT.

V gene TRBV7-2 combines with J gene TRBJ2-5; a weak D match, TRBD1 (6 bases). Trimming stripped 4 bases from V and 5 bases from J, with 17 bases between. Germline loops: CDR1 SGHTA, CDR2 FQGNSA. The CDR3 has 15 amino acids. The CDR3 coding sequence is TGTGCCAGCAGCTCAGGACAGTGGGGGTGGGAGACCCAGTACTTC. Amino acid sequence: CASSSGQWGWETQYF.

The chain carries TRBV30 and TRBJ2-7; 7 bases are a match to TRBD2. V was pared by 8 bases and J by 5 bases, with 12 bases of the junction left unmatched. This CDR3 is 13 amino acids long. CDR1 and CDR2 from the germline V gene are GTSNPN and SVGIG (reference sequence). The DNA for the CDR3 is TGTGCCGGGGGGAGGGAGGGGCCGCACGAGCAGTACTTC. This sequence encodes CAGGREGPHEQYF.

The chain links TRBV14 to TRBJ2-3; 7 positions agree with TRBD2. The CDR3 is made up of 14 amino acids. The V gene's germline CDR1 is SGHDN and CDR2 FVKESK. V shed 4 bases, J shed 6 bases, and the junction held 7 bases outside the gene matches. The CDR3 spells CASSRGSGGDTQYF. In DNA, the CDR3 is TGTGCCAGCAGCCGCGGGTCCGGGGGGGATACGCAGTATTTT.

This chain connects TRBV5-6 to TRBJ2-2; D is possibly TRBD1 (5 bases). The germline V gene has CDR1 SGHDT and CDR2 YYEEEE. The V gene lost 1 base and the J gene lost 2 bases, with 12 bases spanning the gap. The CDR3 has 16 amino acids. This CDR3 reads CASSLLLTGNTGELFF. The CDR3 DNA reads TGTGCCAGCAGCTTGCTTCTTACAGGAAACACCGGGGAGCTGTTTTTT. Supplemented by reference TRBV5-6 and TRBJ2-2, the full variable domain reads DAGVTQSPTHLIKTRGQQVTLRCSPKSGHDTVSWYQQALGQGPQFIFQYYEEEERQRGNFPDRFSGHQFPNYSSELNVNALLLGDSALYLCASSLLLTGNTGELFFGEGSRLTVL.

The chain carries TRBV30 and TRBJ1-4, with D hard to call. The V and J ends lost 0 bases and 4 bases respectively, with 9 bases between them. This CDR3 spans 14 amino acids. Germline CDR1 is GTSNPN and CDR2 is SVGIG (reference sequence). CDR3 region: CAWSVRSGNEKLFF. CDR3 nucleotide sequence: TGTGCCTGGAGTGTAAGGTCCGGTAATGAAAAACTGTTTTTT.

This chain joins TRBV6-5 and TRBJ2-2, with D maybe TRBD1 (6 bases). This CDR3 contains 15 residues. Germline V gene lookup returns CDR1 MNHEY and CDR2 SVGAGI. Deletions cut 6 bases from V and 3 bases from J, with 14 bases between. The CDR3 DNA sequence: TGTGCCAGCAGCCTCGGATCAGGGGACACCGGGGAGCTGTTTTTT. Residues: CASSLGSGDTGELFF.

The rearrangement links TRBV6-1 to TRBJ2-1, with 11 bases fitting TRBD1. Germline V gene sequence: CDR1 MNHNS, CDR2 SASEGT. V shed 2 bases, J shed 7 bases, and the junction held 4 bases outside the gene matches. The CDR3 is made up of 15 amino acids. CDR3 protein: CASSETGQGGNEQFF. The CDR3 DNA reads TGTGCCAGCAGTGAAACGGGACAGGGGGGGAATGAGCAGTTCTTC.

This clone was detected only once. The rearrangement uses TRBV19 and TRBJ1-6, with D perhaps matching TRBD1 (6 bases). With 8 bases removed from V and 8 bases from J, the gap between germline ends came to 16 bases. The CDR3 runs 14 residues. Germline V CDR1 and CDR2: LNHDA, SQIVND (reference sequence). The CDR3, as DNA: TGTGCCAGTGTGGGCAGGGGAGGAGATTCACCCCTCCACTTT. This codes for CASVGRGGDSPLHF.

The rearrangement uses TRBV6-5 and TRBJ1-5; 10 bases are shared with TRBD1. V shed 6 bases and J 3 bases; nucleotides not matched to a gene: 2. The germline V gene has CDR1 MNHEY and CDR2 SVGAGI. The CDR3 loop spans 14 amino acids. The CDR3 loop is CASRDRGTNQPQHF. The CDR3 coding sequence is TGTGCCAGCAGGGACAGGGGGACCAATCAGCCCCAGCATTTT.

The rearrangement links TRBV6-5 to TRBJ1-3, with D unresolved. The CDR3 sequence is 16 residues long. With 2 bases removed from V and 0 bases from J, the gap between germline ends came to 11 bases. CDR1 MNHEY and CDR2 SVGAGI come from the germline V gene. In DNA form, the CDR3 reads TGTGCCAGCAGTTACAACTACAGAGCCTCTGGAAACACCATATATTTT. Amino acids: CASSYNYRASGNTIYF.

The chain is built from TRBV29-1 and TRBJ2-2, with 7 nucleotides matching TRBD1. V shed 7 bases, J shed 3 bases, and the junction held 5 bases outside the gene matches. Germline CDR1 is SQVTM and CDR2 is ANQGSEA. This CDR3 has 13 amino acids. The CDR3 sequence is CSGWGQHTGELFF. CDR3 DNA: TGCAGCGGTTGGGGACAGCACACCGGGGAGCTGTTTTTT.

This chain connects TRBV29-1 to TRBJ1-1, with D perhaps TRBD1 (5 bases). The V and J ends lost 3 bases and 3 bases respectively, with 8 bases between them. Germline loops: CDR1 SQVTM, CDR2 ANQGSEA. The CDR3 consists of 12 residues. The CDR3 coding sequence is TGCAGCGTTGAGGGGGGGTACACTGAAGCTTTCTTT. This gives the protein CSVEGGYTEAFF.

The chain links TRBV4-1 to TRBJ2-1, with TRBD2 as a possible D gene (5 bases). The V end lost 5 bases, the J end lost 3 bases, and 17 bases lay between the germline ends. The length of the CDR3 is 16 residues. Germline-derived CDR1 and CDR2 are MGHRA and YSYEKL. CDR3: CASSSRPGVVYNEQFF. The CDR3 coding sequence is TGCGCCAGCAGCAGTAGACCCGGGGTTGTCTACAATGAGCAGTTCTTC.

J is TRBJ1-1 and V is TRBV2, with TRBD1 matching over 8 bases. The CDR3 extends over 17 amino acids. V lost 4 bases to trimming and J lost 4 bases; unmatched junction nucleotides: 14. Germline V gene lookup returns CDR1 SNHLY and CDR2 FYNNEI. DNA of the CDR3: TGTGCCAGCAGTGTGGACAGGGTGAGGAGTGGCGGCACTGAAGCTTTCTTT. It encodes CASSVDRVRSGGTEAFF.

The gene calls are TRBV27 and TRBJ1-1; 8 nucleotides agree with TRBD1. V lost 8 bases and J lost 1; bases outside the gene matches: 6. This CDR3 is 14 amino acids long. Germline values: CDR1 MNHEY, CDR2 SMNVEV (reference sequence). CDR3 in DNA: TGTGCCAGCGTACAGGGGGGAACGAACACTGAAGCTTTCTTT. It encodes CASVQGGTNTEAFF.

V and J are TRBV27 and TRBJ2-7, with D tentatively TRBD2 (5 bases). Germline V lookup: CDR1 MNHEY, CDR2 SMNVEV (reference sequence). The CDR3 is 15 amino acids. V was pared by 6 bases and J by 4 bases, with 19 bases between. The CDR3 sequence: CASRSAAGGEYEQYF. DNA for the CDR3: TGTGCCAGCAGATCGGCGGCGGGCGGCGAATACGAGCAGTACTTC.

The rearrangement joins TRBV5-1 to TRBJ2-5, with 8 bases lining up with TRBD2. This CDR3 comprises 15 residues. CDR1 is SGHRS and CDR2 is YFSETQ in the germline V gene. With V trimmed by 0 bases and J by 2 bases, 3 bases remained unmatched. The CDR3 DNA reads TGCGCCAGCAGCTTGGTCGGGGGGGATCAAGAGACCCAGTACTTC. Its protein is CASSLVGGDQETQYF.